This entry describes one T cell receptor (beta chain). Its antigen is still unknown. The data stem from a study of T cell responses to AZD1222 COVID-19 vaccine. Study findings and constraints: Nearly half of spike-specific TCRs reportedly target variant regions that are unmutated in the B.1.351 and B.1.1.7 variants. Mostly white British, mostly female donors; authors suggested clonal diversity may be underestimated. Researchers took repertoire samples only after the peak T cell response had come. With two AZD1222 doses given, Spike-specific TCR breadth and depth both rose.

The CDR3 contains 15 residues. The V gene's germline CDR1 is LNHDA and CDR2 SQIVND (reference sequence). Trimming stripped 8 bases from V and 0 bases from J, with 14 bases between. The method was immunoSEQ multiplex PCR; TCRdb's version includes in-frame clones alone and lacks a portion of them. The data hold roughly 160,000 clones, with roughly 85% observed a single time. The V gene is TRBV19, the J gene TRBJ1-3, with D unresolved. This receptor was obtained from an adult who received the AZD1222 COVID-19 vaccine. This specimen was peripheral blood, taken 28 days after the second AZD1222 dose. CDR3 loop: CASAQAAPSGNTIYF. For the CDR3, the DNA is TGTGCCAGTGCCCAGGCCGCACCCTCTGGAAACACCATATATTTT.